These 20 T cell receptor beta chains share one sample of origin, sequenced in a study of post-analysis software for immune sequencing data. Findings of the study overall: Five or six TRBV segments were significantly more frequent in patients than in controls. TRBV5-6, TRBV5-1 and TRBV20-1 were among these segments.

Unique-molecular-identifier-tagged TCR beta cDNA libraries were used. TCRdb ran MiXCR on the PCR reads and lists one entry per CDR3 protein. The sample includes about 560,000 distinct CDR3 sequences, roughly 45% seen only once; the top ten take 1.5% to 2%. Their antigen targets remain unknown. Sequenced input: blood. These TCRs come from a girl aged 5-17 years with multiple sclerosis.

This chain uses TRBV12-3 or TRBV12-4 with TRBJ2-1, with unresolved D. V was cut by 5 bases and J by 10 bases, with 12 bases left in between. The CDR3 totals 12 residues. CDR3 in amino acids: CASSPEINEQFF. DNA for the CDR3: TGTGCCAGCAGTCCTGAGATCAACGAGCAGTTCTTC.

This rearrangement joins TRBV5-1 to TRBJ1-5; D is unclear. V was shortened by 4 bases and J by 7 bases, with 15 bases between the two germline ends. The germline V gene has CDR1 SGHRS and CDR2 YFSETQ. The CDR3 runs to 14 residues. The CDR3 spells CASSPSTSGQPQHF. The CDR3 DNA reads TGCGCCAGCAGCCCTTCCACGAGTGGACAGCCCCAGCATTTT.

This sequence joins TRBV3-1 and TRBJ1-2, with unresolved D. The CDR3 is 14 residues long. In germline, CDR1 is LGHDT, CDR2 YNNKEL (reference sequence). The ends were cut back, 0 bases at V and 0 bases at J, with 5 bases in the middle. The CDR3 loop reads CASSQDQSNYGYTF. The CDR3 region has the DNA TGTGCCAGCAGCCAAGATCAGTCTAACTATGGCTACACCTTC.

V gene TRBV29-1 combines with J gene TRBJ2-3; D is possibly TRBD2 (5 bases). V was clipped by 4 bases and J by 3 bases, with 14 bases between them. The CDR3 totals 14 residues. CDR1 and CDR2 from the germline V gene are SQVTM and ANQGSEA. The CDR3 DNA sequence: TGCAGCGTTGGAGAGGGCTCGATGACAGATACGCAGTATTTT. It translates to CSVGEGSMTDTQYF.

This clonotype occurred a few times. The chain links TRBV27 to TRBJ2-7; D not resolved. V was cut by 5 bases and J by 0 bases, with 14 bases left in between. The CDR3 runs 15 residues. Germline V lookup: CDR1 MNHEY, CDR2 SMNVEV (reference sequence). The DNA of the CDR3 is TGTGCCAGCAGTGTCTCGGGCAGGAGCTCCTACGAGCAGTACTTC. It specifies CASSVSGRSSYEQYF.

In DNA form, the CDR3 reads TGCAGTGCTAGAGATCTGGCAGGGATTGGGACCGGGGAGCTGTTTTTT. Its translation is CSARDLAGIGTGELFF. This chain links TRBV20-1 with TRBJ2-2; TRBD1 is a possible D gene (5 bases). V was pared by 0 bases and J by 5 bases, with 16 bases between. CDR1 is DFQATT, CDR2 SNEGSKA, per germline (reference sequence). CDR3 length: 16 amino acids.

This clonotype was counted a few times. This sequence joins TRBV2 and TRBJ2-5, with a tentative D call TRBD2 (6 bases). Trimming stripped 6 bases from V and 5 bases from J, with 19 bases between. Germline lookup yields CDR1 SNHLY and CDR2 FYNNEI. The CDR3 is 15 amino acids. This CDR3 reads CASSLERTKVETQYF. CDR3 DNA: TGTGCCAGCAGCCTTGAACGGACTAAGGTGGAGACCCAGTACTTC.

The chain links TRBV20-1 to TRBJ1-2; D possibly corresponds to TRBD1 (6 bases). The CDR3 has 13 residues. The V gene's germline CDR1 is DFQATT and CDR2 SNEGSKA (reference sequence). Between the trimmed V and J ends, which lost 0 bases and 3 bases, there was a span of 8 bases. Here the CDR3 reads CSAREGADYGYTF. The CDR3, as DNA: TGCAGTGCTAGAGAGGGGGCGGACTATGGCTACACCTTC.

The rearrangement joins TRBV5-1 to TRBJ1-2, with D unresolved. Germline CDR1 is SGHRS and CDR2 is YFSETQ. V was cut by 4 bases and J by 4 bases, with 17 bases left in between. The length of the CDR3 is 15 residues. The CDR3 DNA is TGCGCCAGCAGCCCGACGGCCGGGTACGGCTATGGCTACACCTTC. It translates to CASSPTAGYGYGYTF.

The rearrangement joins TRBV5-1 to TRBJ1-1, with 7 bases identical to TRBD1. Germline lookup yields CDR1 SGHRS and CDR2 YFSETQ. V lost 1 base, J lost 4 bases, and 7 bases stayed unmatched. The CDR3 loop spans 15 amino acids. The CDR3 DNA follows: TGCGCCAGCAGCTTGACAGGGGTCAGGGGCACTGAAGCTTTCTTT. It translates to CASSLTGVRGTEAFF.

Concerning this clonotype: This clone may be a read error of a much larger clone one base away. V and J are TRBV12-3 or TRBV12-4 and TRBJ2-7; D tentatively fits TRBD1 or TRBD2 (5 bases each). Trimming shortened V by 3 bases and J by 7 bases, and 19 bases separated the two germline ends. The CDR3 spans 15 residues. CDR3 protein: CASSLRQGVWNEQYF. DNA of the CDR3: TGTGCCAGCAGTTTGAGGCAGGGAGTATGGAATGAGCAGTACTTC.

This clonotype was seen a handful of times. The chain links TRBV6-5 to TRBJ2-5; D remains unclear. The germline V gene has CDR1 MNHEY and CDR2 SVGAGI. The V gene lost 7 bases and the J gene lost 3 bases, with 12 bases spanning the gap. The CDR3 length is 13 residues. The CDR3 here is CASIYSSKETQYF. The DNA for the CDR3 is TGTGCCAGCATCTACTCCAGCAAAGAGACCCAGTACTTC.

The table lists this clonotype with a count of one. The CDR3 nucleotides are TGCAGTGCTGAAGGACTAGCGGGACTAAAGGGGGGTGAGCAGTACTTC. It is translated as CSAEGLAGLKGGEQYF. The chain has TRBV20-1 and TRBJ2-5; 12 bases are a match to TRBD2. V lost 5 bases and J lost 11; bases outside the gene matches: 18. The CDR3 runs to 16 residues. CDR1 is DFQATT and CDR2 is SNEGSKA in the germline V gene (reference sequence).

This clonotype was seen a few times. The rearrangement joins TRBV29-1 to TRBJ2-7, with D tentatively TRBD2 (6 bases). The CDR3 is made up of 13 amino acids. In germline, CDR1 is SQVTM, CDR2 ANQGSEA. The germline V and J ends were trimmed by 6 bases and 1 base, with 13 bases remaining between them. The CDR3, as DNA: TGCAGCGTCGGGGGTGCCCAATCCTACGAGCAGTACTTC. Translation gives CSVGGAQSYEQYF.

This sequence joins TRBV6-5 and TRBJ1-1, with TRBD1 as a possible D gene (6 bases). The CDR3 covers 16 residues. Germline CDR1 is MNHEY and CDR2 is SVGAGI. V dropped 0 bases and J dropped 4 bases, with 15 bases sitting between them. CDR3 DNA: TGTGCCAGCAGTTACTCGAGGTCAGGGGCGCGCACTGAAGCTTTCTTT. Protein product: CASSYSRSGARTEAFF.

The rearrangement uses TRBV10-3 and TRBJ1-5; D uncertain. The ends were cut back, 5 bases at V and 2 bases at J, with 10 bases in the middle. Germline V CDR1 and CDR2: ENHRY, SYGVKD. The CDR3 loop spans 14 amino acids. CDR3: CAISQEAGNQPQHF. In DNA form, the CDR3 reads TGTGCCATCAGTCAGGAGGCTGGCAATCAGCCCCAGCATTTT.

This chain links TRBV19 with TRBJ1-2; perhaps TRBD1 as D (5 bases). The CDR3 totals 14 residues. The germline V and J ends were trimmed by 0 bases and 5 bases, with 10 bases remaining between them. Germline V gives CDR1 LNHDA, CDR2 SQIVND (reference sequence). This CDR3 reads CASSIEGTAYGYTF. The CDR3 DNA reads TGTGCCAGTAGTATAGAGGGGACGGCATATGGCTACACCTTC.

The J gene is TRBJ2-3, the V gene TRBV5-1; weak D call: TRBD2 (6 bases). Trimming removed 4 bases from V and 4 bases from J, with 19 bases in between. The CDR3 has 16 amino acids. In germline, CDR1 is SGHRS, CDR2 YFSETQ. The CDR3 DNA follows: TGCGCCAGCAGCACCACTAGCAGGAGGTTCCCAGATACGCAGTATTTT. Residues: CASSTTSRRFPDTQYF.

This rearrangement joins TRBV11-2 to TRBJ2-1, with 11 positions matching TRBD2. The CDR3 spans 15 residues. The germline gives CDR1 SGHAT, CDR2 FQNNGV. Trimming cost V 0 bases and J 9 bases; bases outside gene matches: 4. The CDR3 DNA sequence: TGTGCCAGCAGCTTAGAACTAGCGGGAGTCTCTGAGCAGTTCTTC. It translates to CASSLELAGVSEQFF.

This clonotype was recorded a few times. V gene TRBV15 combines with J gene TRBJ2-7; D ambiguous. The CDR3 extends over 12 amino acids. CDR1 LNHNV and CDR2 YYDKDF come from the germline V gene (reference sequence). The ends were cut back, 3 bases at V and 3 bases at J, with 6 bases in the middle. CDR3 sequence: CATSRGSYEQYF. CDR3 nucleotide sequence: TGTGCCACCAGCAGGGGAAGCTACGAGCAGTACTTC. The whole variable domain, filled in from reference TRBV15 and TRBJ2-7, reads DAMVIQNPRYQVTQFGKPVTLSCSQTLNHNVMYWYQQKSSQAPKLLFHYYDKDFNNEADTPDNFQSRRPNTSFCFLDIRSPGLGDTAMYLCATSRGSYEQYFGPGTRLTVT.